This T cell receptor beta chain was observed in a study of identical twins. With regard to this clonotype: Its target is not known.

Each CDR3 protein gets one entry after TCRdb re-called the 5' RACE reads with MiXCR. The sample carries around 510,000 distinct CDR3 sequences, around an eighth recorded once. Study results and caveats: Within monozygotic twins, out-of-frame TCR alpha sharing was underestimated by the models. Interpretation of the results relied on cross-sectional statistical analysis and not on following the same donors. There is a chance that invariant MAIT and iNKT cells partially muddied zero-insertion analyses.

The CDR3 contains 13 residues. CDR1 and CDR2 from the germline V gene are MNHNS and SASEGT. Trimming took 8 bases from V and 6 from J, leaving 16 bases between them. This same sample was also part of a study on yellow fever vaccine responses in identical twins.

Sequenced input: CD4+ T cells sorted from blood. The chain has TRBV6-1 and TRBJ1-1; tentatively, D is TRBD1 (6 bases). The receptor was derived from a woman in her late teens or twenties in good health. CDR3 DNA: TGTGCCAGCGGCCCCACAGGGTGGTCTGAAGCTTTCTTT. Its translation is CASGPTGWSEAFF.